This entry describes one T cell receptor beta chain. The antigen is not known. HIV-negative, healthy adults without recent acute infections or vaccinations were the donors. CD45RA+ naive and CD45RA-negative memory subsets were separated from CD4+ cells. The data originate from a study of shared clonotypes between healthy human individuals. Study-level findings and limits: Clonotypes which were not shared had lower generation probabilities than clonotypes that all four donors shared.

CDR1 and CDR2 (germline): SGHNT, YYREEE (reference sequence). V shed 4 bases and J shed 7 bases, with 9 bases lying between them. The CDR3 length is 12 residues. The assay was immunoSEQ multiplex PCR, and TCRdb's table has in-frame clones only and misses some. The sample includes about 2.4 million clones, roughly 93% seen only once; the top ten take approximately 0.36%. Sequenced material: naive CD4+ T cells from PBMCs. Subset in this sample: CD45RA+ positively selected. V is TRBV5-4 and J is TRBJ2-1; D perhaps matches TRBD1 (5 bases). The clonotype comes from a man aged 18 to 29 in good health. Some clones in this sample may be carry-over from other donors' samples. In DNA, the CDR3 is TGTGCCAGCAGCCCTTCAGGGAATGAGCAGTTCTTC. Protein product: CASSPSGNEQFF.